This T cell receptor (beta chain) emerged from a study of regulatory T cells in long-lasting Graves disease. Turning to the study itself: Antithyroid drug use was under 3 months in newly diagnosed Graves' patients.

Time point of the sample: newly diagnosed GD, antithyroid drugs for less than 3 months. With RNA extracted from PBMCs as input, the TCR library was made. V lost 8 bases and J lost 5, with 12 bases in between. CDR1 is DFQATT, CDR2 SNEGSKA, per germline (reference sequence). This CDR3 region has 11 residues. CDR3-region Arm-PCR and iRepertoire HTBI primers produced the TCR beta libraries. Original processing methods: Samples revealed approximately 60 TRBV and roughly 15 TRBJ segments. TCRdb reanalysed the multiplex PCR reads using MiXCR and keeps one entry per CDR3 protein. None of the V and J calls come from the authors' own analysis; TCRdb made them. The repertoire holds hundreds of thousands of distinct CDR3 sequences, with around an eighth as singletons. The data also belong to a second study, concerning T cells in Graves' hyperthyroidism and ophthalmopathy. That report notes: Hyperthyroidism patients were newly diagnosed, had disease duration under 2 months, and were aged 18 to 65 years. When the TCR CDR3 underwent first-round RT-PCR, the HTBI primer set was used.

V and J are TRBV20-1 and TRBJ1-1, with D perhaps TRBD1 (5 bases). The receptor was derived from a man aged 30-40 years with Graves disease. This sample comprised peripheral blood mononuclear cells (PBMCs), obtained at new diagnosis, from a patient treated with antithyroid drugs. The CDR3 nucleotides read TGCAGTCTTATACGGGGGACTGAAGCTTTCTTT. Its translation is CSLIRGTEAFF.